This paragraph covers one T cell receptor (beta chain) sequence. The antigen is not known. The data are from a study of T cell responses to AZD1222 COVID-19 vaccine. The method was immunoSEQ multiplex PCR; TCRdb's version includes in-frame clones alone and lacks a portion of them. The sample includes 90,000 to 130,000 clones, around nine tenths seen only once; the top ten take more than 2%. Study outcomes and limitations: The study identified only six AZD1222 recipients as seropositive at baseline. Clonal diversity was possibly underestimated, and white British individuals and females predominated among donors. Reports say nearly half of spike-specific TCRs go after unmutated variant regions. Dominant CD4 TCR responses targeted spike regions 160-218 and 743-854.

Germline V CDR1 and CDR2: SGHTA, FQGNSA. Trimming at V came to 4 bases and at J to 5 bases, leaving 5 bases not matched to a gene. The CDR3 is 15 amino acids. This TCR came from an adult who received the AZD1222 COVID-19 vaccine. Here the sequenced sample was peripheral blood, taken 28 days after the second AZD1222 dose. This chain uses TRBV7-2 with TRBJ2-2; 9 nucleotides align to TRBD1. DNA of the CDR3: TGTGCCAGCAGCTCTACAGGGGGCTTAACCGGGGAGCTGTTTTTT. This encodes CASSSTGGLTGELFF.